These 17 T cell receptor beta chains originate from one sample sequenced in a study. TCRdb re-called the 5' RACE reads through MiXCR, storing one row per CDR3 protein. Here the sample spans 45,000 to 55,000 distinct CDR3 sequences, roughly a quarter being singletons. Source material: tumor-infiltrating naive CD4+ T cells sorted from the breast tumor. Subset specified: naive CD4+ T cells, CD4+CD45RA+CD25-. These receptors came from a female donor with breast cancer.

This clonotype appeared a few times. The chain links TRBV25-1 to TRBJ1-4, with a possible D match to TRBD1 (6 bases). The CDR3 spans 17 residues. Trimming left V 4 bases short and J 4 bases short, with 19 bases between. Germline assignment: CDR1 MGHDK and CDR2 SYGVNS. The CDR3 spells CASSGSPWTAVNEKLFF. The DNA of the CDR3 is TGTGCCAGCAGTGGCTCCCCCTGGACAGCAGTTAATGAAAAACTGTTTTTT.

Details on this clonotype: A much larger clonotype is one base distant, so this may be a read error. The chain is built from TRBV5-1 and TRBJ2-2, with D unclear. From germline, CDR1 is SGHRS and CDR2 YFSETQ. The CDR3 covers 15 residues. Between the trimmed V and J ends, which lost 4 bases and 4 bases, there was a span of 14 bases. The CDR3 DNA reads TGCGCCAGCAGCCTTGGAATCAGAGGCACCGGGGAGCTGTTTTTT. It codes for CASSLGIRGTGELFF.

In its sample, this clonotype was seen a few times. This may stem from a read error, because a much larger clone lies one nucleotide away. V and J are TRBV6-5 and TRBJ1-1; the D gene is possibly TRBD1 (5 bases). CDR1 and CDR2 (germline): MNHEY, SVGAGI. The CDR3 totals 13 residues. The CDR3 spells CASSFRGNTEACF. In DNA form, the CDR3 reads TGTGCCAGCAGTTTCCGGGGGAACACTGAAGCTTGCTTT.

The V call is TRBV20-1, the J call TRBJ1-1, with TRBD1 matching over 8 bases. J lost 0 bases, V lost 5 bases, and 2 bases had no gene match. CDR3 size: 13 residues. Germline V gene data show CDR1 as DFQATT and CDR2 as SNEGSKA (reference sequence). In DNA form, the CDR3 reads TGCAGTGCTTGGACAGGGATGAACACTGAAGCTTTCTTT. Translation: CSAWTGMNTEAFF.

This clonotype was seen more than once but under ten times. The chain is built from TRBV25-1 and TRBJ1-4; 10 nucleotides line up with TRBD1. Germline V gene sequence: CDR1 MGHDK, CDR2 SYGVNS. The ends lost 6 bases at V and 11 bases at J; junction bases unmatched: 9. The CDR3 is made up of 14 amino acids. CDR3 nucleotide sequence: TGTGCCAGCAGAGAAGGGACAGGGGAGGGGAAACTGTTTTTT. This encodes CASREGTGEGKLFF.

V usage is TRBV7-9 and J usage is TRBJ2-5; TRBD1 matches at 8 bases. This CDR3 is built from 20 residues. The V gene's germline CDR1 is SEHNR and CDR2 FQNEAQ (reference sequence). V shed 1 base, J shed 5 bases, and the junction held 21 bases outside the gene matches. CDR3 amino acids: CASSLGSLGRGRSAIETQYF. In DNA form, the CDR3 reads TGTGCCAGCAGCTTAGGATCTTTAGGCAGGGGGCGATCCGCGATCGAGACCCAGTACTTC.

This clonotype is labeled medium-sized. V gene TRBV6-5 combines with J gene TRBJ1-1; the match to TRBD1 covers 8 bases. The junction had 3 bases not matched to a gene; V was cut back by 5 bases and J by 7 bases. Germline-derived CDR1 and CDR2 are MNHEY and SVGAGI. The CDR3 length is 12 residues. CDR3 region: CASSRQGFEAFF. The CDR3, as DNA: TGTGCCAGCAGTCGACAGGGGTTTGAAGCTTTCTTT.

This clonotype was detected a few times. The V gene is TRBV4-2, the J gene TRBJ2-7; 10 nucleotides agree with TRBD2. This CDR3 is 15 amino acids long. J gave up 2 bases and V 3 bases, and 4 bases lay outside the gene matches. From germline, CDR1 is LGHNA and CDR2 YNFKEQ. Here the CDR3 DNA reads TGTGCCAGCAGCCAGGGACTAGCGCTAGCCTACGAGCAGTACTTC. This encodes CASSQGLALAYEQYF.

V gene TRBV6-5 combines with J gene TRBJ2-7; tentatively, D is TRBD2 (5 bases). The CDR3 contains 13 residues. The ends were cut back, 8 bases at V and 3 bases at J, with 14 bases in the middle. Germline V gene lookup returns CDR1 MNHEY and CDR2 SVGAGI. CDR3 nucleotides: TGTGCCAGCCGCGGGCCAGGCCACTACGAGCAGTACTTC. Translating it yields CASRGPGHYEQYF.

This chain connects TRBV5-1 to TRBJ1-3; D call uncertain. There are 16 residues in the CDR3. Germline CDR1 and CDR2: SGHRS and YFSETQ. Trimming stripped 0 bases from V and 0 bases from J, with 10 bases between. The CDR3 DNA is TGCGCCAGCAGCTTGGACGTGGCGAGCTCTGGAAACACCATATATTTT. Translating gives CASSLDVASSGNTIYF.

Points on this clonotype: At one of its ends the junction is not consistent with the germline gene, which may arise from a read error. This CDR3 is CASRIPGQVYGHTF. Here the CDR3 DNA reads TGTGCCAGCAGGATCCCCGGCCAGGTCTATGGCCACACCTTC. The chain has TRBV6-5 and TRBJ1-2; unclear D gene. Germline V gives CDR1 MNHEY, CDR2 SVGAGI. The CDR3 is 14 residues long.

In its sample, this clonotype was seen a few times. V gene TRBV11-2 combines with J gene TRBJ2-7; TRBD2 agrees at 11 bases. The germline V gene has CDR1 SGHAT and CDR2 FQNNGV. The trim removed 4 bases at V and 3 bases at J, leaving 5 bases unmatched. The CDR3 runs to 15 residues. This CDR3 is CASSYGTSGLYEQYF. The CDR3 coding sequence is TGTGCCAGCAGCTACGGGACTAGCGGACTCTACGAGCAGTACTTC.

This clonotype showed up just a few times. The chain uses TRBV6-6 and TRBJ2-7; D uncertain. V lost 6 bases, J lost 2 bases, and 8 bases lay in between. From germline, CDR1 is MNHNY and CDR2 SVGAGI (reference sequence). The CDR3 sequence is 12 residues long. CDR3 in DNA: TGTGCCAGCAGCCCGGATGCCTACGAGCAGTACTTC. Its protein product is CASSPDAYEQYF.

There are many counts of this clonotype. The rearrangement uses TRBV6-1 and TRBJ1-1; D not resolved. The CDR3 length is 17 residues. V lost 7 bases, J lost 1 base, and 22 bases lay in between. Germline-derived CDR1 and CDR2 are MNHNS and SASEGT. This CDR3 reads CASTFIYGSPSNTEAFF. CDR3 bases: TGTGCCAGCACCTTTATCTATGGCAGTCCTTCGAACACTGAAGCTTTCTTT.

This clonotype appeared a few times. The chain carries TRBV7-2 and TRBJ2-7, with TRBD2 identical over 7 bases. This CDR3 is 16 amino acids long. The junction had 12 bases not matched to a gene; V was cut back by 5 bases and J by 2 bases. CDR1 and CDR2 from the germline V gene are SGHTA and FQGNSA. The CDR3 region has the DNA TGTGCCAGCAGCCGCACCTCAGCGGGACTACCCTACGAGCAGTACTTC. Protein sequence: CASSRTSAGLPYEQYF.

This clonotype was detected ten times or more. CDR3 amino acids: CSAKVIGGGEAFF. CDR3 DNA sequence: TGCAGCGCCAAAGTAATTGGCGGGGGTGAAGCTTTCTTT. The chain carries TRBV29-1 and TRBJ1-1, with TRBD1 as a possible D gene (5 bases). Trimming took 7 bases from V and 7 from J, leaving 19 bases between them. The CDR3 has 13 residues. Germline V gene data show CDR1 as SQVTM and CDR2 as ANQGSEA.

About this clonotype itself: A read error is likely, as this CDR3 ends without the conserved phenylalanine or tryptophan. V is TRBV9 and J is TRBJ1-1, with D hard to call. In germline, CDR1 is SGDLS, CDR2 YYNGEE. The CDR3 totals 14 residues. The CDR3 sequence is CASSLGSWNTKAFY. The CDR3 DNA reads as TGTGCCAGCAGCTTAGGGTCTTGGAACACTAAAGCTTTCTAT.